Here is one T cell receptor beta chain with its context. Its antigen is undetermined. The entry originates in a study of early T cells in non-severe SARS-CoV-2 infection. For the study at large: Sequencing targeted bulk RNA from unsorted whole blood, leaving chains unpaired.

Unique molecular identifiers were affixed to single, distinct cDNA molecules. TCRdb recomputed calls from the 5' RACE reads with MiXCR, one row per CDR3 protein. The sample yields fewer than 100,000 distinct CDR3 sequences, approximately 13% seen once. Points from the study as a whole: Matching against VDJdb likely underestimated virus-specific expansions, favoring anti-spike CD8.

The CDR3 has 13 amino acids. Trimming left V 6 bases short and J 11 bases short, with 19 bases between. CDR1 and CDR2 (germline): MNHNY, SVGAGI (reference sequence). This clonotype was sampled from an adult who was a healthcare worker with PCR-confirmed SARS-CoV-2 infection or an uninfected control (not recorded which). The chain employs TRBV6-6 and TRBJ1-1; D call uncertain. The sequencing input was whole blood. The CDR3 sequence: CASSSPVGQGAFF. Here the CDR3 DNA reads TGTGCCAGCAGCTCTCCGGTCGGCCAAGGGGCTTTCTTT.